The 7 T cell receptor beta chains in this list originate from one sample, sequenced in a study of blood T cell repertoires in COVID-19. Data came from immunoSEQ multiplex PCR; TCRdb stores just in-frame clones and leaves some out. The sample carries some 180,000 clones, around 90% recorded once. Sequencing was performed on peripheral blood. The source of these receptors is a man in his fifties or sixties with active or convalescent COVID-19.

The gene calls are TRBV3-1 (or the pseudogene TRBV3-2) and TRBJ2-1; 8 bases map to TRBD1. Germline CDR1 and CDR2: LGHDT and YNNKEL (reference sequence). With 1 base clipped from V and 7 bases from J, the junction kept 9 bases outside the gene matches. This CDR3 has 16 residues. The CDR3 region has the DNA TGTGCCAGCAGCCAAGTGGGGACAGGCCCCGGGAATGAGCAGTTCTTC. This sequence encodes CASSQVGTGPGNEQFF.

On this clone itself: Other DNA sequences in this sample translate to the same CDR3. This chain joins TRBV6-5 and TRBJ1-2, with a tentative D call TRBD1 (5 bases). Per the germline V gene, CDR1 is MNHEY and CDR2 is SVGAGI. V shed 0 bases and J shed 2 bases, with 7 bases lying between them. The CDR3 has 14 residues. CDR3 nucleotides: TGTGCCAGCAGTTACTCGGGGGGGAACTATGGCTACACCTTC. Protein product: CASSYSGGNYGYTF.

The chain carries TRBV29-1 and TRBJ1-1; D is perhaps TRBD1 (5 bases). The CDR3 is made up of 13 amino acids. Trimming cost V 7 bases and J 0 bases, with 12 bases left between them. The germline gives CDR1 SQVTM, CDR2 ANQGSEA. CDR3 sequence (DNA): TGCAGCGCTCAGGGAGGGTTGAACACTGAAGCTTTCTTT. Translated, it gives CSAQGGLNTEAFF.

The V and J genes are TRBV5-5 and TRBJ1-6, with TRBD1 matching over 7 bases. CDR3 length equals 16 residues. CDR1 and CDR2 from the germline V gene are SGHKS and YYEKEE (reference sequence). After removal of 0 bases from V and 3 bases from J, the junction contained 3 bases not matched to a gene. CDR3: CASSLAGTVYNSPLHF. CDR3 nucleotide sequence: TGTGCCAGCAGCTTGGCAGGGACAGTCTATAATTCACCCCTCCACTTT.

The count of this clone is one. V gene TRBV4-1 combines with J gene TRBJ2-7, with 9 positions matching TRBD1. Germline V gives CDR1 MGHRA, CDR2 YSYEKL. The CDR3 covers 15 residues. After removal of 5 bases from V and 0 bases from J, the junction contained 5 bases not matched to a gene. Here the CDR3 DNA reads TGCGCCAGCAGCTTCACAGGGGGCCGCTCCTACGAGCAGTACTTC. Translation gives CASSFTGGRSYEQYF.

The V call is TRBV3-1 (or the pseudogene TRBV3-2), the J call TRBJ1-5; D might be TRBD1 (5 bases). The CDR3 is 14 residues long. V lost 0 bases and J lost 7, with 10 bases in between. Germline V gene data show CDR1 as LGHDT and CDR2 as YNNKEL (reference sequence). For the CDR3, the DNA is TGTGCCAGCAGCCAAGATGCAGGGATCCAGCCCCAGCATTTT. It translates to CASSQDAGIQPQHF.

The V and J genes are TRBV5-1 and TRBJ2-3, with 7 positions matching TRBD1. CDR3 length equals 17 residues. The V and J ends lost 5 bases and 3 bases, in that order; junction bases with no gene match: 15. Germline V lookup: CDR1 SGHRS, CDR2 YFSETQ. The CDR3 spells CASSYRRPTGATDTQYF. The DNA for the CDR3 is TGCGCCAGCAGTTATAGACGCCCAACAGGGGCAACAGATACGCAGTATTTT.